This TCR beta chain was obtained from a study of human T cells and chemical hapten exposure (dated by TCRdb to the early 2020s). For the wider study: Libraries were pooled for sequencing, and per-sample TCR yields varied mainly because of small differences in library volumes within the pool. In alopecia patients, the study followed how the peripheral blood TCR repertoire changed in vivo over primary and secondary sensitization to diphenylcyclopropenone (DPC), a hapten. For every blood RNA sample, sequencing covered both the TCR alpha and TCR beta chains.

Study-level results and caveats: DPC sensitization did not change the number of TCRs with a frequency above 1 in 1000, and there was no evidence of changes in global repertoire structure. After repeated subsampling, changes were observed in the strength of the expansion versus patch-test correlation and in the threshold at which the correlation became significant.

As for this clonotype: Its binding antigen is unknown. Base-call qualities are not available, and no considerably larger clone is one nucleotide away.

The germline V gene specifies SNHLY as CDR1 and FYNNEI as CDR2. Between the V and J ends, shortened by 7 bases and 0 bases respectively, the junction contains 21 bases. Counted from cysteine to phenylalanine, this CDR3 has 17 amino acids. Only the CDR3 part of the read is kept: 51 bases, read in frame from the first base. This specimen's time point label, interpreted: healthy volunteer bleed at 2 weeks. Total RNA was extracted from unfractionated whole blood collected in Tempus Blood RNA tubes. Five or six healthy volunteers served as TCR sequencing controls and were bled at day 0, 2 weeks and 6 weeks. Library creation used RACE. The sequencer listed for this sample is NextSeq 500. During library preparation, unique molecular identifiers were attached to individual cDNA molecules so that TCRs could be counted in a quantitative, reproducible way. The authors' analysis ran thus. Samples had a median of roughly 87,000 TCRs, with a range from roughly 23,224 to 700,000. The Decombinator software suite was used to annotate the V, J and CDR3 of the TCR reads. For PS versus PT1 abundance plots, all samples were subsampled to the same number of TCRs (28,000). TCRs were defined as expanded if absent before sensitization and observed at least eight times at the 2-week time point. TCRdb cleaned the public reads at Q25 with fastp, built clones with MiXCR and kept in-frame beta chains. Each entry is one CDR3 protein sequence, shown with its most common DNA and genes. None of the V and J calls come from the authors' own analysis; TCRdb made them. For this sample there are about 130,000 distinct CDR3 sequences; roughly 9% appear just once. Of the sample, approximately 2% is held by the ten largest clones.

Input material: whole blood. The clonotype originates from a male donor in good health. Some clones in this sample may be carry-over from other donors' samples. The chain joins TRBV2 to TRBJ1-1, with TRBD1 perhaps the D gene, on 6 matching bases. The nucleotide sequence is TGTGCCAGCACTTCTCGAGGGGGGGCAAAAATGAACACTGAAGCTTTCTTT. It specifies CASTSRGGAKMNTEAFF. With the portions outside the CDR3 filled from the reference TRBV2 and TRBJ1-1 genes, the complete variable region becomes EPEVTQTPSHQVTQMGQEVILRCVPISNHLYFYWYRQILGQKVEFLVSFYNNEISEKSEIFDDQFSVERPDGSNFTLKIRSTKLEDSAMYFCASTSRGGAKMNTEAFFGQGTRLTVV.